This T cell receptor (beta chain) was sequenced during a study of blood T cell repertoires in COVID-19 (dated by TCRdb to 2018 to 2021). For context, the study as a whole: Collaborator samples came from the United States, Italy and Spain and covered acute and convalescent phases of COVID-19. Deeply sampled blood TCRbeta repertoires from subjects exposed to, actively infected with, or recovered from COVID-19 were included in the dataset. The repertoires were released in a freely available public database intended as a resource for research on the immune response to SARS-CoV-2. HLA class I and class II types, where available, came from metadata supplied by the sample provider rather than from assay-based typing. The material from the prospective study consisted of cDNA or gDNA derived from T cells, B-cell-depleted T cells, or PBMCs. The sample metadata nearly always contained a de-identified subject ID, COVID-19 status, age in years and sex. Samples came from the ongoing ImmuneRACE study (first 160 participants) plus 1,254 subjects from 6 global collaborators.

On the study overall, not on this receptor specifically: Clinical and demographic metadata were provided uncurated, with the amount varying by source and participant.

Of note for this clone: Its recognized antigen is unknown. It has no much larger one-base neighbor in the sample; base qualities were not kept.

The immunoSEQ Assay, a bias-controlled multiplex PCR, was used to amplify TCRbeta CDR3 regions from genomic DNA. The study's own analysis went as follows. Nucleated cell counts per sample were estimated from amplification of reference gene primers within the assay. Sequence reads were collapsed and filtered to measure the absolute abundance of every unique TCRbeta CDR3 rearrangement. For each sample, productive Simpson clonality was calculated as the square root of Simpson's diversity index over productive rearrangements. Here the immuneACCESS table is served through TCRdb, limited to in-frame sequences with V and J called. Missing clones are a known gap in these copies; in checked studies unresolved V genes cover under half, and the rest lacks a known reason. V, J and clone size were drawn from that table, and D and trimming were deduced from the DNA. In this sample the table shows 65,000 or so clones, over 80% of which occur a single time. The ten largest account for 9.5% to 13% of the sample.

CDR1 MNHEY and CDR2 SMNVEV were looked up in the germline V gene (reference sequence). From cysteine to phenylalanine, the CDR3 is 16 amino acids long. Just CDR3 DNA is preserved here, 48 bases in frame from base 1. V was cut back by 2 bases and J by 6 bases, leaving a gap of 17 bases between them. At one collaborating source in Seattle, patients were enrolled during active infection and were followed longitudinally through the course of disease. The collaborating institutions used their own protocols to collect whole blood in K2EDTA tubes. Collaborator samples were shipped for TCRbeta analysis as frozen whole blood, isolated PBMCs, or DNA extracted from either sample type.

This TCR derives from a man aged 30 to 45 with COVID-19, enrolled during active disease. In this chain, TRBV27 is recombined with TRBJ1-5, with the D gene not confidently named. The sample comprised peripheral blood. The bases are TGTGCCAGCAGTTTAGAGGGCGGGCGCATCGGTCAGCCCCAGCATTTT. Its product reads: CASSLEGGRIGQPQHF.